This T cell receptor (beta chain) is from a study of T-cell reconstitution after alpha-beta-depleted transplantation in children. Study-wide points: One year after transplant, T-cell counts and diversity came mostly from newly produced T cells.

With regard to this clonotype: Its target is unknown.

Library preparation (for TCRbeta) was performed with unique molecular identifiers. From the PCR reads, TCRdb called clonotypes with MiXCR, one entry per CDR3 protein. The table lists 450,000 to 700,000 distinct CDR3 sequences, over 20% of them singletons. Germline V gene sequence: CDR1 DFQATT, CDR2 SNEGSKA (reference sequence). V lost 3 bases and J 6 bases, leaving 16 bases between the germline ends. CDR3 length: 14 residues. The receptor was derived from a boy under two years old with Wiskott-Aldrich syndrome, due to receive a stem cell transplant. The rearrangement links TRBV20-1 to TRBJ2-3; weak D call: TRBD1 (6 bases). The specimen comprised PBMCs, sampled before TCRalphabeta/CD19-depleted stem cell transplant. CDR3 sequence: CSASKQGFRDTQYF. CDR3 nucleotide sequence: TGCAGTGCTAGCAAACAGGGATTTAGGGATACGCAGTATTTT.